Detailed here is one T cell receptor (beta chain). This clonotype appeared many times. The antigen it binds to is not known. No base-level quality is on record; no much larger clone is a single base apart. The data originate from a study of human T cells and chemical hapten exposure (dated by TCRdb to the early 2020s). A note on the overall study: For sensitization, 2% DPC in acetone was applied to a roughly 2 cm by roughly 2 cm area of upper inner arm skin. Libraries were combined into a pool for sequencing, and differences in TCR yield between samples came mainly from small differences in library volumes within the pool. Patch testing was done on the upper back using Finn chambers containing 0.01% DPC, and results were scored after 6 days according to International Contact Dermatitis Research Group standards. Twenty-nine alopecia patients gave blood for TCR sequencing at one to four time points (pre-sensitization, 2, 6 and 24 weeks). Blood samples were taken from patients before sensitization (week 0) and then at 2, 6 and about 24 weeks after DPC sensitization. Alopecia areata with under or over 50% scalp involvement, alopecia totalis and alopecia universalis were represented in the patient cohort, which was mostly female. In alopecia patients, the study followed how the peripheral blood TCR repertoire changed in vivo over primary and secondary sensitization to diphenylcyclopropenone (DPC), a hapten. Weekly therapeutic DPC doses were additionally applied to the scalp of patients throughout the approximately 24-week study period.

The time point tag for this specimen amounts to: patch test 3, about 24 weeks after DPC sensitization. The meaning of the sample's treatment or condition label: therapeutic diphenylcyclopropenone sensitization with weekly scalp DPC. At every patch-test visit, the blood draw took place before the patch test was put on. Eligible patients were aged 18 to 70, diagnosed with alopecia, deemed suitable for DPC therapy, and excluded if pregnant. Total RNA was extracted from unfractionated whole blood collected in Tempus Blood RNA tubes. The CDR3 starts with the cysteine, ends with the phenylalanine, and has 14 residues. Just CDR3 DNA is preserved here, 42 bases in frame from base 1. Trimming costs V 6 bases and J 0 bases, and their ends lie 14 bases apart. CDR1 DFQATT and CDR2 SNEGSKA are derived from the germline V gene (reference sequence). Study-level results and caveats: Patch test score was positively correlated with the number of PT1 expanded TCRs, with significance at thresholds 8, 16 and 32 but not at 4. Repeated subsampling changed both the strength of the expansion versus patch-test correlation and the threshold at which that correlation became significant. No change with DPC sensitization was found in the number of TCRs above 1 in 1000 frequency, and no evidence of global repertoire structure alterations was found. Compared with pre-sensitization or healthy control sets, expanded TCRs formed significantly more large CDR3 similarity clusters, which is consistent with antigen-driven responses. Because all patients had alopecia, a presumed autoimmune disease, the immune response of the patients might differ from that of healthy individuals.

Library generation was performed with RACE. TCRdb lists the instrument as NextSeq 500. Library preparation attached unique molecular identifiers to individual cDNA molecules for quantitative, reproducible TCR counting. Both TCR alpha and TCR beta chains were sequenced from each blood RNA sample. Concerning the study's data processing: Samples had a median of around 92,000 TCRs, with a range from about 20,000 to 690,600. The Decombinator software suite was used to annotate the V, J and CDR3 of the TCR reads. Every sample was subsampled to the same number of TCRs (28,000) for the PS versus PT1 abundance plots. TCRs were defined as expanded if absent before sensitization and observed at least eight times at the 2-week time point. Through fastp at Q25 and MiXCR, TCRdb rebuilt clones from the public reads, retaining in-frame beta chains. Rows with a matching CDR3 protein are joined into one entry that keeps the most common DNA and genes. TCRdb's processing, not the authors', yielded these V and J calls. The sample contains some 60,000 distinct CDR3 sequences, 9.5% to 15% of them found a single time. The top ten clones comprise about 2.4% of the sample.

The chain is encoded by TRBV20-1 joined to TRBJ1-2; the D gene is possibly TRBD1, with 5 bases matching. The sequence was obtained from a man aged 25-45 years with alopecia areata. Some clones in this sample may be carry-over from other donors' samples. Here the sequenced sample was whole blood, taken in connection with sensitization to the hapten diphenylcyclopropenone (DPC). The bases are TGCAGTGCGGGGGACCGCTCAGCTAACTATGGCTACACCTTC. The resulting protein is CSAGDRSANYGYTF.